A single sample gave rise to the 5 T cell receptor beta chains below, sequenced in a study of T cell changes during pregnancy in multiple sclerosis. The table came from immunoSEQ multiplex PCR; TCRdb's copy has only in-frame clones and leaves some out. This table has around 40,000 clones, about 92% appearing once. The sequenced sample was CD4+ T cells from peripheral blood mononuclear cells, obtained in the third trimester of pregnancy. The receptors stem from a female donor with multiple sclerosis, enrolled in a pregnancy study.

The chain carries TRBV11-2 and TRBJ1-1; D perhaps matches TRBD1 (5 bases). The CDR3 totals 16 residues. CDR1 SGHAT and CDR2 FQNNGV come from the germline V gene. V was trimmed by 1 base and J by 0 bases, leaving 12 bases between them. The CDR3 DNA is TGTGCCAGCAGCTTAGGACAGAGATACATGAACACTGAAGCTTTCTTT. It yields the protein CASSLGQRYMNTEAFF.

V usage is TRBV5-4 and J usage is TRBJ2-1; TRBD2 aligns across 8 bases. Germline CDR1 SGHNT, CDR2 YYREEE (reference sequence). V lost 1 base and J lost 10; bases outside the gene matches: 4. The CDR3 consists of 13 residues. The DNA for the CDR3 is TGTGCCAGCAGCTTGTCCTTAGCGGGGGAGCAGTTCTTC. This sequence encodes CASSLSLAGEQFF.

The chain carries TRBV5-1 and TRBJ1-4; 11 nucleotides match TRBD1. The CDR3 sequence is 14 residues long. The V gene end was trimmed by 2 bases and the J gene end by 8 bases; junction bases not matched to a gene: 2. Germline CDR1 SGHRS, CDR2 YFSETQ. The CDR3, as DNA: TGCGCCAGCAGCTTCGGGACAGGGGGAGAAAAACTGTTTTTT. As protein: CASSFGTGGEKLFF.

This rearrangement joins TRBV5-5 to TRBJ1-5; tentatively, D is TRBD1 (5 bases). Trimming stripped 2 bases from V and 3 bases from J, with 12 bases between. CDR1 and CDR2 from the germline V gene are SGHKS and YYEKEE (reference sequence). The CDR3 spans 15 residues. CDR3 sequence: CASSLGQGINQPQHF. The CDR3 bases are TGTGCCAGCAGCTTAGGGCAGGGTATCAATCAGCCCCAGCATTTT.

The V and J genes are TRBV27 and TRBJ1-5, with unresolved D. The CDR3 spans 13 residues. Trimming removed 2 bases from V and 2 bases from J, with 4 bases in between. Germline-derived CDR1 and CDR2 are MNHEY and SMNVEV (reference sequence). The CDR3 nucleotides read TGTGCCAGCAGTTTACAGGGCAATCAGCCCCAGCATTTT. It codes for CASSLQGNQPQHF.